This T cell receptor beta chain comes out of a study of blood T cell repertoires in COVID-19 (dated by TCRdb to the early 2020s). Turning to the overall study: Collaborator samples came from the United States, Italy and Spain and covered acute and convalescent phases of COVID-19. Nearly every sample came with metadata listing a de-identified subject ID, COVID-19 status, age in years and sex. Samples were obtained from the ongoing ImmuneRACE study (first 160 participants) and from over 1,000 subjects provided by 6 global collaborators. A freely available public database, intended as a resource for researchers studying the immune response to SARS-CoV-2, is where the repertoires were released. HLA class I and class II types, where available, came from metadata supplied by the sample provider rather than from assay-based typing. The prospective study material was composed of cDNA or gDNA derived from T cells, B-cell-depleted T cells, or PBMCs. Deeply sampled blood TCRbeta repertoires from subjects exposed to, actively infected with, or recovered from COVID-19 were included in the dataset.

A second Seattle source provided samples from volunteer blood donors who had recovered from COVID-19. Each collaborating institution followed its own protocols to collect whole blood in K2EDTA tubes. Collaborator samples were shipped for TCRbeta analysis as frozen whole blood, isolated PBMCs, or DNA extracted from either sample type. As for this clone: It has no known antigen specificity. Base quality data are lacking; no much larger clone is found one base away.

TCRbeta CDR3 regions were amplified from genomic DNA by means of the immunoSEQ Assay, a bias-controlled multiplex PCR. The original pipeline was this. Nucleated cell counts per sample were estimated from amplification of reference gene primers within the assay. Sequence reads were collapsed and filtered to measure the absolute abundance of every unique TCRbeta CDR3 rearrangement. Productive Simpson clonality was computed per sample as the square root of Simpson's diversity index over productive rearrangements. What TCRdb holds here is the immuneACCESS table cut down to in-frame rearrangements. Part of the clones is not present; checked against another copy, under half of the missing clones reflect an unresolved V gene, and the others are unexplained. The V and J calls and the clone size are those of that table, but D and trimming were determined from the DNA. For this sample the table gives under 350,000 clones, of which less than 85% were detected only once. About 4.9% of the sample goes to the ten largest clones.

Study-wide findings and limitations: Clinical and demographic metadata were provided uncurated, with the amount varying by source and participant.

The CDR1 and CDR2 encoded by the germline V gene are MRHNA and SNTAGT. Trimming takes 6 bases from V and 6 bases from J, and the germline ends sit 20 bases apart. The CDR3 has 15 amino acids, counting the end cysteine and phenylalanine. The entry retains the CDR3 DNA only, 45 bases that are in frame from base 1. Specimen: peripheral blood. The receptor chain draws on TRBV6-4 and TRBJ1-2, with TRBD1 perhaps the D gene, on 5 matching bases. The TCR originated in a man aged 60-69 years who had recovered from COVID-19. The DNA reads TGTGCCAGCAGGGGGTGGTTGTGGGGCAGGGATGGCTACACCTTC. The encoded protein is CASRGWLWGRDGYTF.